This TCR beta chain comes out of a study of T cell repertoires in cytomegalovirus infection. In the study overall: Public TCR beta signatures were indicative of both CMV infection and a matching HLA type. General observations from the study: In two of eight donors, the top clonotype was HLA-C-restricted CMV-specific. The cumulative frequency of public TCR beta families distinguished individuals who carried CMV together with the relevant HLA.

The CDR3 is 17 amino acids. Germline V lookup: CDR1 MNHNS, CDR2 SASEGT. V was cut by 7 bases and J by 3 bases, with 22 bases left in between. TCRdb called the reads again in MiXCR, with one record for every CDR3 protein. The sample carries under 850,000 distinct CDR3 sequences, less than 40% recorded once. On this clonotype: No antigen is known for it.

This clonotype was sampled from a human donor in good health (CMV status not recorded). Some clones in this sample may be carry-over from other donors' samples. Sequencing used PBMCs. The chain has TRBV6-1 and TRBJ1-5; TRBD1 is a possible D gene (6 bases). Here the CDR3 reads CASNGEDSLEANQPQHF. In DNA, the CDR3 is TGTGCCAGCAATGGAGAGGACAGCCTGGAAGCCAATCAGCCCCAGCATTTT.